This T cell receptor beta chain was profiled in a study of chemoradiotherapy in HPV16-positive cancers. Study-wide findings and caveats: For HPV16-positive patients, expanding HPV-responsive T cells associated with longer recurrence-free survival. Candidate HPV-specific clones and E7-related TCR motifs grew in tumor during treatment.

A note on this clone: Antigen: not known.

This CDR3 comprises 12 residues. The germline CDR1 and CDR2 sequences are SGHNT and YENEEA. V shed 5 bases and J shed 10 bases, with 12 bases lying between them. This table comes from immunoSEQ multiplex PCR, and its TCRdb copy is limited to in-frame clones, with some not included. The table includes approximately 19,000 clones, about 87% detected once. The input for sequencing was blood, taken from a patient who underwent chemoradiotherapy. This receptor was taken from a human donor with HPV-associated anogenital cancer. J is TRBJ2-1 and V is TRBV11-3, with D possibly being TRBD2 (6 bases). CDR3 residues: CASSPRLGEQFF. Written as DNA, the CDR3 is TGTGCCAGCAGCCCTAGACTAGGGGAGCAGTTCTTC.